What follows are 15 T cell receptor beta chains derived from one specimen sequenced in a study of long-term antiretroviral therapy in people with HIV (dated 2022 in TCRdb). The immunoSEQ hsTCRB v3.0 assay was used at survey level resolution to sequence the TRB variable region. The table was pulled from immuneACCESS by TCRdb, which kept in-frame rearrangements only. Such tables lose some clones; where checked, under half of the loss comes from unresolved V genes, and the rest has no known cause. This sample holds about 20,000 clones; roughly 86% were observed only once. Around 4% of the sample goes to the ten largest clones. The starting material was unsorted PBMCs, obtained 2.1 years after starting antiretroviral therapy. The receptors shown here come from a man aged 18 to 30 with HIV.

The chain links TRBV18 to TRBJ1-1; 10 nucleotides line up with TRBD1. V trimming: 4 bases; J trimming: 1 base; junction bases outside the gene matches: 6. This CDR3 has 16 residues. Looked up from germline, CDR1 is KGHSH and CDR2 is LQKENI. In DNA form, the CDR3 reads TGTGCCAGCTCACGGGACAGGGGAGGCAGGAACACTGAAGCTTTCTTT. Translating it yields CASSRDRGGRNTEAFF.

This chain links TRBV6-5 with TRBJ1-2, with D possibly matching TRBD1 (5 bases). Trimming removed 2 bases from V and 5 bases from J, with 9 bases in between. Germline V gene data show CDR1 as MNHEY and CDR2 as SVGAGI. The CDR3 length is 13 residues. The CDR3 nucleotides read TGTGCCAGCAGTTACGGGGCTGGGTATGGCTACACCTTC. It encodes CASSYGAGYGYTF.

The CDR3 sequence is CASSLRGGVYEQYF. CDR3 nucleotides: TGCGCCAGCAGCCTACGGGGGGGGGTTTACGAGCAGTACTTC. This sequence joins TRBV5-1 and TRBJ2-7; 8 nucleotides align to TRBD2. Germline-derived CDR1 and CDR2 are SGHRS and YFSETQ. The CDR3 is made up of 14 amino acids. V gave up 4 bases and J gave up 4 bases; unmatched junction bases: 7. The whole variable domain, remainder taken from reference TRBV5-1 and TRBJ2-7, is KAGVTQTPRYLIKTRGQQVTLSCSPISGHRSVSWYQQTPGQGLQFLFEYFSETQRNKGNFPGRFSGRQFSNSRSEMNVSTLELGDSALYLCASSLRGGVYEQYFGPGTRLTVT.

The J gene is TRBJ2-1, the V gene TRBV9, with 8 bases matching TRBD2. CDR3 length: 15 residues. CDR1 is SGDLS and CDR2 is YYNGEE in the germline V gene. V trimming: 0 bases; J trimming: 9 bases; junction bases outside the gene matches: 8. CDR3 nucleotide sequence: TGTGCCAGCAGCGTAGGCGGGGGGTCTTGGATTGAGCAGTTCTTC. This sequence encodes CASSVGGGSWIEQFF.

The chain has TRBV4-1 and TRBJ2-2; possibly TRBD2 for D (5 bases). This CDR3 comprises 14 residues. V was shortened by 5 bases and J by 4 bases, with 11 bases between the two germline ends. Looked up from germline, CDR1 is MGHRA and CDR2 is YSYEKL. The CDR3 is CASSGERSTGELFF. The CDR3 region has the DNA TGCGCCAGCAGCGGAGAGCGGAGCACCGGGGAGCTGTTTTTT.

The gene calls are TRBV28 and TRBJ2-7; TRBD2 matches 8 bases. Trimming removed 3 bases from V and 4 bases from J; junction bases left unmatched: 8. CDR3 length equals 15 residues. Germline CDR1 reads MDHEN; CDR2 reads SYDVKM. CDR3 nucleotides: TGTGCCAGCAGTTTTCCCTCGGGAGGGCAGTACGAGCAGTACTTC. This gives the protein CASSFPSGGQYEQYF.

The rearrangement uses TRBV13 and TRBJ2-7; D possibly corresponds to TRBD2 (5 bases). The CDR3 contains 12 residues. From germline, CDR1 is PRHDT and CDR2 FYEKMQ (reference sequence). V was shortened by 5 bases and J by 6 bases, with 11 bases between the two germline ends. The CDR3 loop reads CASSPTGVEQYF. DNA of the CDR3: TGTGCCAGCAGCCCCACCGGGGTCGAGCAGTACTTC.

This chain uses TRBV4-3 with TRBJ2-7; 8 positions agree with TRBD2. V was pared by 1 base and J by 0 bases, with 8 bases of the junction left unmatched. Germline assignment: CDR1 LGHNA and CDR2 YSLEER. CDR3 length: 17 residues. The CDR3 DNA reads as TGCGCCAGCAGCCAAGGGGCGGGAGGAAGTCTCTCCTACGAGCAGTACTTC. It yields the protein CASSQGAGGSLSYEQYF.

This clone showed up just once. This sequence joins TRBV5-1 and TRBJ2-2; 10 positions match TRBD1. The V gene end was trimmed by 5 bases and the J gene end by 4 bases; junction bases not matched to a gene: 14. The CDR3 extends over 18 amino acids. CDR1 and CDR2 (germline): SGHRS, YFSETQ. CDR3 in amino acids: CASRGGTGEFFFTGELFF. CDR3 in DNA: TGCGCCAGCAGAGGCGGGACAGGGGAATTTTTTTTCACCGGGGAGCTGTTTTTT.

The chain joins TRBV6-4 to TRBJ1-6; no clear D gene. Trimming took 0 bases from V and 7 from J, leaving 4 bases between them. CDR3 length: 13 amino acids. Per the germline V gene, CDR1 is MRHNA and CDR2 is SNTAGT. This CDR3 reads CASSDSSNSPLHF. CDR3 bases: TGTGCCAGCAGTGACTCTAGCAATTCACCCCTCCACTTT.

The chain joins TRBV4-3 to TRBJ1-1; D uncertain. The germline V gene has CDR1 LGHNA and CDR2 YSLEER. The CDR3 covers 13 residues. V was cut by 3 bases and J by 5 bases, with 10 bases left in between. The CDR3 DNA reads TGCGCCAGCAGCCATCAGTGGGGAACTGAAGCTTTCTTT. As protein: CASSHQWGTEAFF.

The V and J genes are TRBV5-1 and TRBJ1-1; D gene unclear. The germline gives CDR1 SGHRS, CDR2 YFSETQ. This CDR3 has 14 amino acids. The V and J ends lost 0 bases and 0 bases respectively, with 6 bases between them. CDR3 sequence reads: CASSLGGLNTEAFF. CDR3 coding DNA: TGCGCCAGCAGCTTGGGCGGGCTGAACACTGAAGCTTTCTTT.

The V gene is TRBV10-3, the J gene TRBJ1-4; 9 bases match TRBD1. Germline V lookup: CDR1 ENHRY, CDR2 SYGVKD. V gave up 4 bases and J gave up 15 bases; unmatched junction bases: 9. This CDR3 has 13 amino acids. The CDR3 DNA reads TGTGCCATCAGTGGCGACAGGGGGGAAGGATTGTTTTTT. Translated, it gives CAISGDRGEGLFF.

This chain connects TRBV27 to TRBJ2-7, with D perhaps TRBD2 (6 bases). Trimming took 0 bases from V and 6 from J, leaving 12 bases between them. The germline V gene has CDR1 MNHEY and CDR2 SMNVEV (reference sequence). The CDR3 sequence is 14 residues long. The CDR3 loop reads CASSLSGGRAEQYF. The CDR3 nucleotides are TGTGCCAGCAGTTTATCGGGGGGAAGGGCCGAGCAGTACTTC.

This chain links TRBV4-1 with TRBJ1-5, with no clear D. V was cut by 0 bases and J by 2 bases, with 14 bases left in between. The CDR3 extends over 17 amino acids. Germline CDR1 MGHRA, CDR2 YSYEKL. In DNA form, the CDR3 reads TGCGCCAGCAGCCAAGATCCTTCGGCGGGCGGCAATCAGCCCCAGCATTTT. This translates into CASSQDPSAGGNQPQHF.